The 5 T cell receptor beta chains in this list originate from one sample, sequenced in a study of blood T cell repertoires in COVID-19. Profiling relied on immunoSEQ multiplex PCR, and the TCRdb table lists in-frame clones only, not all of them. The repertoire consists of approximately 90,000 clones, with approximately 90% occurring once and the leading ten covering 1.7%. Material for sequencing was peripheral blood. The receptors here all came from a man aged 55 to 70 with acute or convalescent COVID-19.

This chain connects TRBV25-1 to TRBJ1-6; D is unresolved. This CDR3 contains 13 residues. V lost 1 base and J 13 bases, leaving 11 bases between the germline ends. CDR1 is MGHDK and CDR2 is SYGVNS in the germline V gene. Here the CDR3 reads CASSESDTLPLHF. The CDR3 DNA follows: TGTGCCAGCAGTGAATCCGACACCCTCCCCCTCCACTTT.

This chain connects TRBV19 to TRBJ1-5; D unclear. Looked up from germline, CDR1 is LNHDA and CDR2 is SQIVND (reference sequence). This CDR3 has 15 amino acids. The germline V and J ends were trimmed by 4 bases and 0 bases, with 10 bases remaining between them. The CDR3 coding sequence is TGTGCCAGTAGTAACACAGCATATAGCAATCAGCCCCAGCATTTT. The encoded protein is CASSNTAYSNQPQHF.

Written as DNA, the CDR3 is TGTGCCTGGAGTGTACAGTTTGAAGCTTTCTTT. Translating gives CAWSVQFEAFF. The J gene is TRBJ1-1, the V gene TRBV30; D uncertain. With 0 bases removed from V and 7 bases from J, the gap between germline ends came to 6 bases. CDR3 length: 11 amino acids. Germline V CDR1 and CDR2: GTSNPN, SVGIG (reference sequence).

The V call is TRBV7-2, the J call TRBJ2-5; TRBD2 matches at 15 bases. The CDR3 is 16 residues long. With V trimmed by 5 bases and J by 6 bases, 7 bases remained unmatched. Germline V CDR1 and CDR2: SGHTA, FQGNSA. CDR3 in amino acids: CASSVGTSGGLKTQYF. The CDR3, as DNA: TGTGCCAGCAGCGTCGGGACTAGCGGGGGGTTAAAGACCCAGTACTTC.

V and J are TRBV10-3 and TRBJ1-1, with 11 bases aligning to TRBD1. V trimming: 4 bases; J trimming: 4 bases; junction bases outside the gene matches: 8. Looked up from germline, CDR1 is ENHRY and CDR2 is SYGVKD. CDR3 length equals 16 residues. The CDR3, as DNA: TGTGCCATCAGTGCATTCGGGACAGGGGGATTCACTGAAGCTTTCTTT. It encodes CAISAFGTGGFTEAFF.